This note documents a single T cell receptor beta chain sequence. Its antigen is undetermined. The data were taken from a study of post-analysis software for immune sequencing data. The study, taken as a whole, reports: In patients, about five TRBV segments were more frequent than in controls, with TRBV5-6, TRBV5-1 and TRBV20-1 among them.

Deletions cut 2 bases from V and 5 bases from J, with 13 bases between. This CDR3 contains 16 residues. From germline, CDR1 is MNHEY and CDR2 SVGAGI. Sequencing libraries made from TCR beta cDNA carried unique molecular identifiers. TCRdb recomputed calls from the PCR reads with MiXCR, one row per CDR3 protein. The data hold some 500,000 distinct CDR3 sequences, with around 40% observed a single time. Sequences were obtained from blood. The sequence came from a girl under 18 with multiple sclerosis. V gene TRBV6-5 combines with J gene TRBJ1-6, with D tentatively TRBD1 (5 bases). The CDR3 sequence is CASSYAWGSDNSPLHF. As DNA, the CDR3 is TGTGCCAGCAGTTACGCCTGGGGGTCGGATAATTCACCCCTCCACTTT.